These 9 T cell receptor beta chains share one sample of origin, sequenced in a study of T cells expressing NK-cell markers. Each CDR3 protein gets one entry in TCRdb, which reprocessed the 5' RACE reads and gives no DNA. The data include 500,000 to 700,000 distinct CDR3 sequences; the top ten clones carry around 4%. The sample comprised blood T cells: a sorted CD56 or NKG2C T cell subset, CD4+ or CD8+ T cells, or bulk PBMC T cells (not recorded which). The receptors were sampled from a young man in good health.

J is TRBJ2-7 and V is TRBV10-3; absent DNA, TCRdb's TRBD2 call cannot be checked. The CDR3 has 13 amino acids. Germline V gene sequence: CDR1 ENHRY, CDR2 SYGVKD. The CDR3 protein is CATALAGYDEQYF.

CDR3 protein: CASRNNREQFF. The chain combines TRBV6-2 or TRBV6-3 with TRBJ2-1; with no DNA, the TCRdb D assignment of TRBD1 cannot be verified. CDR3 length: 11 residues. Germline V gene lookup returns CDR1 MNHEY and CDR2 SVGEGT.

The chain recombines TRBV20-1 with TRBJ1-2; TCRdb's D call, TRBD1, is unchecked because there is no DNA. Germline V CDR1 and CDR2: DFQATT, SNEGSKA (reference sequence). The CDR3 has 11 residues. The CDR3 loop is CSSVGGYGYTF.

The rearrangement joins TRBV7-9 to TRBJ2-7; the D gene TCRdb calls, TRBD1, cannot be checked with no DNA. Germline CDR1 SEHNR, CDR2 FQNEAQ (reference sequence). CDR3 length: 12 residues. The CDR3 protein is CATTPGGREQYF.

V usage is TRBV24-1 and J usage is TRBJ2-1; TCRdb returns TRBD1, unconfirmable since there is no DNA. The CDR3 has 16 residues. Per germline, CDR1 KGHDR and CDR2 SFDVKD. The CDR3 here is CATSDSPGGRFDEQFF.

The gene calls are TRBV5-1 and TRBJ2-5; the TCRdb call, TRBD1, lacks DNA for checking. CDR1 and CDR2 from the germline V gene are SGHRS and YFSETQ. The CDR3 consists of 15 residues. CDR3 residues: CASSYNDRGPETQYF.

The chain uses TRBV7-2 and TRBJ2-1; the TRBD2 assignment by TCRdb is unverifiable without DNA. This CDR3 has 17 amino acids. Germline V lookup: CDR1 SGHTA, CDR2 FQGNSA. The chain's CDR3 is CASSSQPGTQPHNEQFF.

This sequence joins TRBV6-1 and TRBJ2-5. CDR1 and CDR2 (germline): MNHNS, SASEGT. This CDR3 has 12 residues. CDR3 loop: CASVAYQETQYF.

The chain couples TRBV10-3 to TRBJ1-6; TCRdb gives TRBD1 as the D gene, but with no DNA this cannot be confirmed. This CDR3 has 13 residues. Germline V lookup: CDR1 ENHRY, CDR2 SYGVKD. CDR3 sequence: CAITPGGYSPLHF.